This T cell receptor (beta chain) stems from a study of blood T cell repertoires in COVID-19. Study information: Sample material is recorded as cDNA or gDNA derived from T cells, B-cell-depleted T cells, or PBMCs.

The table came from immunoSEQ multiplex PCR; TCRdb's copy has only in-frame clones and leaves some out. The sample records some 180,000 clones, over 75% being singletons. Germline V gives CDR1 SGHNT, CDR2 YYREEE (reference sequence). The CDR3 extends over 15 amino acids. Between the trimmed V and J ends, which lost 4 bases and 3 bases, there was a span of 13 bases. Only a few counts were recorded for this clone. This receptor was identified in a man between 50 and 59 years old with COVID-19, enrolled during active disease. This rearrangement joins TRBV5-4 to TRBJ2-2, with a possible D match to TRBD1 (6 bases). Source material: peripheral blood. The CDR3 nucleotides are TGTGCCAGCAGCAACCGGGACAAATACACCGGGGAGCTGTTTTTT. Amino acids: CASSNRDKYTGELFF.